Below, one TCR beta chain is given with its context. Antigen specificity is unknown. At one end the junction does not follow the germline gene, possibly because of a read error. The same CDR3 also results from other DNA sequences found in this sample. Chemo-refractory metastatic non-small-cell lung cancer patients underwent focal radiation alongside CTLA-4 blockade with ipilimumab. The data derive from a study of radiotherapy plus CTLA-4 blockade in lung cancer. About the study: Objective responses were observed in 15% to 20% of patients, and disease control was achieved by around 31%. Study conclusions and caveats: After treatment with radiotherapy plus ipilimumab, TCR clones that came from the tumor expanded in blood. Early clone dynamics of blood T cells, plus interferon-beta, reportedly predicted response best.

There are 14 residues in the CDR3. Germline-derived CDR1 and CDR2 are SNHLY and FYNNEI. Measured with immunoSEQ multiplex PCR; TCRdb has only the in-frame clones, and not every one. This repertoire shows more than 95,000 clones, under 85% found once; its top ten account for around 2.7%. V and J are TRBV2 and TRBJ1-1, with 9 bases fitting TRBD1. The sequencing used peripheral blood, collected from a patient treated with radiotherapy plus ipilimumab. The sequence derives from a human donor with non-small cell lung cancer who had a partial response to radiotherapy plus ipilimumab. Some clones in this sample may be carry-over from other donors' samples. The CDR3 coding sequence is TGTGCCAGCATAGACAGGGGGTCGATCACTGAAGCCTTCTTT. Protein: CASIDRGSITEAFF.